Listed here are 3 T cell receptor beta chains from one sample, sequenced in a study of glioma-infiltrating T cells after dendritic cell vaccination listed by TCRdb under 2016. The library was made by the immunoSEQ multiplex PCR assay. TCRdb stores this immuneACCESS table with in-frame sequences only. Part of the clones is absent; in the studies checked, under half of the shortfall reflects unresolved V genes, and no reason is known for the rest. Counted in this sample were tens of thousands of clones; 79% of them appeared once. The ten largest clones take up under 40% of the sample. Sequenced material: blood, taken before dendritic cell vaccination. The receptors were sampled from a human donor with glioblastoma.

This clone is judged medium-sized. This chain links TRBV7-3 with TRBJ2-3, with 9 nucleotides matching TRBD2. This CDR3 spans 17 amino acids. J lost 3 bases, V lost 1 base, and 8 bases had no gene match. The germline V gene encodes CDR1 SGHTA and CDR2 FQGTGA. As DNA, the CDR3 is TGTGCCAGCAGCTTAAGGGGTTGGACTAGCGATACAGATACGCAGTATTTT. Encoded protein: CASSLRGWTSDTDTQYF.

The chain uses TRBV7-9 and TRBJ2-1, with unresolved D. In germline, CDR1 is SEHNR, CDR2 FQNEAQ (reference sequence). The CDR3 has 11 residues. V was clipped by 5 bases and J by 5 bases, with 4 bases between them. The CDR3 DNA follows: TGTGCCAGCAGCCAGGACAATGAGCAGTTCTTC. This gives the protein CASSQDNEQFF.

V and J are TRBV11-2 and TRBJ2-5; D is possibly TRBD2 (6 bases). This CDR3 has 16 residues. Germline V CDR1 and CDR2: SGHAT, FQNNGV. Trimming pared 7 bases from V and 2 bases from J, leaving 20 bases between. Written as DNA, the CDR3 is TGTGCCAGCAATAGTATCCGGGGGAGAGCTCAAGAGACCCAGTACTTC. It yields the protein CASNSIRGRAQETQYF.